Below, 13 T cell receptor beta chains from the same sample are listed, as sequenced in a study of regulatory T cells in long-lasting Graves disease. Time point specified: persistent/refractory GD, antithyroid drugs over 5 years with positive TRAb. Construction of the TCR library relied on RNA isolated from PBMCs. Investigators prepared the TCR beta libraries by applying iRepertoire HTBI primers and Arm-PCR of CDR3 regions. Each CDR3 protein gets one entry after TCRdb re-called the multiplex PCR reads with MiXCR. The sample shows 350,000 to 500,000 distinct CDR3 sequences, 21% of them seen only once. The specimen comprised peripheral blood mononuclear cells (PBMCs), sampled when the disease was refractory, from a patient treated with antithyroid drugs. Receptors were obtained from a female donor with Graves disease.

The chain couples TRBV11-2 to TRBJ2-3, with 7 nucleotides matching TRBD2. J was trimmed by 2 bases and V by 5 bases; bases with no gene match: 10. Germline V gives CDR1 SGHAT, CDR2 FQNNGV. The CDR3 contains 16 residues. As DNA, the CDR3 is TGTGCCAGCAGCCCCTTCAGCGGGATCGTCACAGATACGCAGTATTTT. Its protein product is CASSPFSGIVTDTQYF.

In its sample, this clonotype was seen a few times. The chain joins TRBV10-3 to TRBJ2-5; TRBD1 is a possible D gene (5 bases). This CDR3 contains 13 residues. The ends were cut back, 0 bases at V and 4 bases at J, with 6 bases in the middle. Germline V gene data show CDR1 as ENHRY and CDR2 as SYGVKD. CDR3 sequence reads: CAISESRAETQYF. The DNA for the CDR3 is TGTGCCATCAGTGAGTCCAGGGCAGAGACCCAGTACTTC.

This clonotype has ten or more counts. This sequence joins TRBV6-1 and TRBJ2-7; D call uncertain. The CDR3 totals 14 residues. Germline values: CDR1 MNHNS, CDR2 SASEGT. The germline V and J ends were trimmed by 2 bases and 3 bases, with 11 bases remaining between them. The CDR3 reads CASSELGPGYEQYF. The CDR3 DNA follows: TGTGCCAGCAGTGAATTGGGTCCAGGCTACGAGCAGTACTTC.

As to this clonotype: Its ends do not fully match the called genes, so a read error is possible. V usage is TRBV15 and J usage is TRBJ1-4; D unresolved. The CDR3 length is 12 residues. The V gene's germline CDR1 is LNHNV and CDR2 YYDKDF (reference sequence). The CDR3 region has the DNA TGTGCCACCAACGGAGCGAATGAAAAACTGCTTTTT. Its translation: CATNGANEKLLF.

This clonotype was counted many times. The gene calls are TRBV6-1 and TRBJ1-2; D call uncertain. This CDR3 is 13 amino acids long. V shed 2 bases and J shed 6 bases, with 10 bases lying between them. Germline CDR1 reads MNHNS; CDR2 reads SASEGT. The DNA for the CDR3 is TGTGCCAGCAGTGAACTGGGTTCCGATGGCTACACCTTC. Translated: CASSELGSDGYTF.

Here the CDR3 reads CASSEAGVWETQYF. The CDR3 DNA reads as TGTGCCAGCAGTGAAGCGGGAGTCTGGGAGACCCAGTACTTC. The rearrangement joins TRBV6-2 or TRBV6-3 to TRBJ2-5, with 8 bases fitting TRBD2. CDR1 and CDR2 (germline): MNHEY, SVGEGT. This CDR3 region has 14 residues. The V segment lost 5 bases and the J segment 5 bases; nucleotides outside the gene matches: 7.

The chain employs TRBV29-1 and TRBJ1-1; tentative D call: TRBD1 (6 bases). V was shortened by 3 bases and J by 5 bases, with 16 bases between the two germline ends. The germline gives CDR1 SQVTM, CDR2 ANQGSEA. The CDR3 is 14 amino acids. The CDR3, as DNA: TGCAGCGTTGAGCAGGCGGGGGGGCGGACTGAAGCTTTCTTT. Translation: CSVEQAGGRTEAFF.

The J gene is TRBJ2-1, the V gene TRBV5-4; TRBD2 matches 9 bases. This CDR3 has 15 residues. Germline CDR1 is SGHNT and CDR2 is YYREEE (reference sequence). Unmatched junction bases numbered 10, after V lost 4 bases and J lost 8 bases. The CDR3 DNA sequence: TGTGCCAGCAGCCATCTCGCGGGAGGGTTTGATGAGCAGTTCTTC. It yields the protein CASSHLAGGFDEQFF.

This clonotype was picked up many times. The chain joins TRBV2 to TRBJ2-4; 7 positions agree with TRBD2. Germline CDR1 SNHLY, CDR2 FYNNEI. The CDR3 has 17 residues. V lost 2 bases to trimming and J lost 3 bases; unmatched junction nucleotides: 10. The DNA of the CDR3 is TGTGCCAGCAGTGAAAGCGGACTAGAAAGGGGCAAAAACATTCAGTACTTC. This sequence encodes CASSESGLERGKNIQYF. Drawing the rest from reference TRBV2 and TRBJ2-4, the complete variable domain is EPEVTQTPSHQVTQMGQEVILRCVPISNHLYFYWYRQILGQKVEFLVSFYNNEISEKSEIFDDQFSVERPDGSNFTLKIRSTKLEDSAMYFCASSESGLERGKNIQYFGAGTRLSVL.

Only a few counts were recorded for this clonotype. V is TRBV4-1 and J is TRBJ1-5; D uncertain. The germline V and J ends were trimmed by 0 bases and 7 bases, with 4 bases remaining between them. The CDR3 covers 12 residues. CDR1 is MGHRA, CDR2 YSYEKL, per germline. CDR3 protein: CASSQEDQPQHF. For the CDR3, the DNA is TGCGCCAGCAGCCAAGAGGACCAGCCCCAGCATTTT.

On this clonotype: One base away lies a much larger clone, so this may be a sequencing read error. The genes are TRBV6-1 and TRBJ1-1; D unclear. Germline V gene data show CDR1 as MNHNS and CDR2 as SASEGT. This CDR3 has 16 amino acids. V was pared by 8 bases and J by 1 base, with 20 bases between. The CDR3 DNA is TGTGCCAGCGGTGCTTTCGGCTACTGGCAGAACACTGAAGCTTTCTTT. This sequence encodes CASGAFGYWQNTEAFF.

This chain joins TRBV19 and TRBJ1-1; 12 nucleotides agree with TRBD1. With 3 bases clipped from V and 5 bases from J, the junction kept 4 bases outside the gene matches. The V gene's germline CDR1 is LNHDA and CDR2 SQIVND (reference sequence). The length of the CDR3 is 15 residues. CDR3 loop: CASSMGTGGHTEAFF. CDR3 bases: TGTGCCAGTAGTATGGGGACAGGGGGCCATACTGAAGCTTTCTTT.

This clonotype showed up just a few times. The chain combines TRBV12-3 or TRBV12-4 with TRBJ2-7, with 7 bases matching TRBD1. CDR3 length: 14 amino acids. Germline trimming cut 1 base from V and 6 bases from J; bases unmatched to any gene: 6. This CDR3 is CASSLVGTVSEQYF. Here the CDR3 DNA reads TGTGCCAGCAGTTTAGTGGGGACAGTTAGCGAGCAGTACTTC.